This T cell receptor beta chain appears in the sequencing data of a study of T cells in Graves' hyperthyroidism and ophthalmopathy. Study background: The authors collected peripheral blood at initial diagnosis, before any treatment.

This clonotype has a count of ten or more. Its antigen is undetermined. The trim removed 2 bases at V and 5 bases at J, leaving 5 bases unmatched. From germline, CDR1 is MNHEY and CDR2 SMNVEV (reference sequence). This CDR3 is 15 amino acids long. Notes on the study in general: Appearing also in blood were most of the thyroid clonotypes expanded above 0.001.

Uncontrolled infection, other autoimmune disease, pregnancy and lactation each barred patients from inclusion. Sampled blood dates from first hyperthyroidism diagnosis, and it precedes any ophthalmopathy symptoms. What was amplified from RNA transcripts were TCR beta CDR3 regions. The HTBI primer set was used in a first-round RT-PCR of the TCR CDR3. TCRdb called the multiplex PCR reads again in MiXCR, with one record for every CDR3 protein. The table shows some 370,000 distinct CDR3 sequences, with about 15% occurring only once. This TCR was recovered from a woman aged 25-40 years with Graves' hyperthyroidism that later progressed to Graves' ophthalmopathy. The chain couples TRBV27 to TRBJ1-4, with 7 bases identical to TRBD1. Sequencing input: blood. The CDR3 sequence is CASSLAWTGNEKLFF. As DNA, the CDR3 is TGTGCCAGCAGTTTAGCTTGGACAGGCAATGAAAAACTGTTTTTT. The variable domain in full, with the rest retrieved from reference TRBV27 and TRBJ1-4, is EAQVTQNPRYLITVTGKKLTVTCSQNMNHEYMSWYRQDPGLGLRQIYYSMNVEVTDKGDVPEGYKVSRKEKRNFPLILESPSPNQTSLYFCASSLAWTGNEKLFFGSGTQLSVL.